These T cell receptor beta chains were read from a single sample in a study of T cells after yellow fever vaccination. TCRdb reprocessed the 5' RACE reads via MiXCR and lists one record per CDR3 protein. This table holds about 170,000 distinct CDR3 sequences, 9.5% to 12% found once. The sequenced sample was CD8+ T cells sorted from PBMCs, obtained 15 days after the yellow fever booster vaccination. The receptors were sampled from a man aged 18 to 29 who received the YFV17D yellow fever vaccine. The CDR3 runs from the conserved cysteine through the conserved F or W. The order of the fields is V gene, clone size, J gene, D gene, CDR3 protein, CDR3 DNA. A D gene is named only where the DNA matches it firmly. The size of a clone is reported for some rows only, either as once, few or many, or as a class for expanded clones.

V gene: TRBV7-8; clone size: -; J gene: TRBJ2-3; D gene: -; CDR3 protein: CANSSIVPDTQYF; CDR3 DNA: TGTGCCAACAGCTCGATTGTGCCGGATACGCAGTATTTT
V gene: TRBV6-5; clone size: few; J gene: TRBJ2-3; D gene: -; CDR3 protein: CASSFRGTDTQYF; CDR3 DNA: TGTGCCAGCAGCTTCAGGGGAACAGATACGCAGTATTTT
V gene: TRBV9; clone size: few; J gene: TRBJ1-1; D gene: -; CDR3 protein: CASSVVANTEAFF; CDR3 DNA: TGTGCCAGCAGCGTCGTGGCGAACACTGAAGCTTTCTTT
V gene: TRBV7-9; clone size: many; J gene: TRBJ1-1; D gene: -; CDR3 protein: CASSPGRNPEAPEAFF; CDR3 DNA: TGTGCCAGCAGCCCCGGTCGAAACCCCGAAGCCCCTGAAGCTTTCTTT
V gene: TRBV7-9; clone size: many; J gene: TRBJ2-3; D gene: TRBD2; CDR3 protein: CASSRQRGATDTQYF; CDR3 DNA: TGTGCCAGCAGCCGCCAGCGGGGGGCCACAGATACGCAGTATTTT
V gene: TRBV12-3/TRBV12-4; clone size: few; J gene: TRBJ1-1; D gene: -; CDR3 protein: CASSAGAGTEAFF; CDR3 DNA: TGTGCCAGCAGCGCCGGCGCGGGCACTGAAGCTTTCTTT
V gene: TRBV4-3; clone size: few; J gene: TRBJ2-6; D gene: -; CDR3 protein: CASSQDRGDFSGANVLTF; CDR3 DNA: TGCGCCAGCAGCCAAGACAGGGGCGACTTCTCTGGGGCCAACGTCCTGACTTTC
V gene: TRBV10-3; clone size: few; J gene: TRBJ2-3; D gene: TRBD2; CDR3 protein: CAISPPLLAGGIDTQYF; CDR3 DNA: TGTGCCATCAGCCCGCCCCTCCTAGCGGGGGGGATAGATACGCAGTATTTT
V gene: TRBV14; clone size: -; J gene: TRBJ2-7; D gene: -; CDR3 protein: CASSPPGRPSYEQYF; CDR3 DNA: TGTGCCAGCAGCCCTCCGGGACGCCCTTCCTACGAGCAGTACTTC
V gene: TRBV7-3; clone size: few; J gene: TRBJ2-5; D gene: TRBD2; CDR3 protein: CASSPYLVVAGRQETQYF; CDR3 DNA: TGTGCCAGCAGCCCCTACTTGGTGGTAGCGGGGAGGCAAGAGACCCAGTACTTC
V gene: TRBV19; clone size: -; J gene: TRBJ1-4; D gene: TRBD1; CDR3 protein: CASKTVEDREEKLFF; CDR3 DNA: TGTGCCAGTAAAACGGTCGAAGACAGGGAAGAAAAACTGTTTTTT
V gene: TRBV3-1; clone size: -; J gene: TRBJ1-2; D gene: -; CDR3 protein: CASSQSTGANYGYTF; CDR3 DNA: TGTGCCAGCAGCCAATCTACGGGGGCTAACTATGGCTACACCTTC
V gene: TRBV12-3/TRBV12-4; clone size: -; J gene: TRBJ2-3; D gene: -; CDR3 protein: CASSLGGYSDTQYF; CDR3 DNA: TGTGCCAGCAGTCTTGGGGGGTACTCAGATACGCAGTATTTT
V gene: TRBV7-2; clone size: many; J gene: TRBJ2-1; D gene: -; CDR3 protein: CASSLALAKDEQFF; CDR3 DNA: TGTGCCAGCAGCTTAGCTCTAGCGAAGGATGAGCAGTTCTTC
V gene: TRBV7-6; clone size: few; J gene: TRBJ2-1; D gene: -; CDR3 protein: CASSPPVGDEQFF; CDR3 DNA: TGTGCCAGCAGCCCACCGGTCGGCGATGAGCAGTTCTTC
V gene: TRBV7-9; clone size: -; J gene: TRBJ1-2; D gene: TRBD1; CDR3 protein: CASSLPRTGKDGYTF; CDR3 DNA: TGTGCCAGCAGCTTACCCCGGACAGGGAAAGATGGCTACACCTTC
V gene: TRBV24-1; clone size: few; J gene: TRBJ2-3; D gene: -; CDR3 protein: CATSGTDLTDTQYF; CDR3 DNA: TGTGCCACCAGTGGGACAGATTTGACAGATACGCAGTATTTT
V gene: TRBV4-3; clone size: -; J gene: TRBJ2-2; D gene: -; CDR3 protein: CASSQRQNTGELFF; CDR3 DNA: TGCGCCAGCAGCCAGCGACAAAACACCGGGGAGCTGTTTTTT
V gene: TRBV28; clone size: -; J gene: TRBJ2-2; D gene: -; CDR3 protein: CASSFISPSGELFF; CDR3 DNA: TGTGCCAGCAGTTTTATTTCACCCAGCGGGGAGCTGTTTTTT
V gene: TRBV27; clone size: -; J gene: TRBJ1-1; D gene: -; CDR3 protein: CASSLQGLTEAFF; CDR3 DNA: TGTGCCAGCAGTTTACAGGGACTCACTGAAGCTTTCTTT
V gene: TRBV20-1; clone size: -; J gene: TRBJ2-7; D gene: -; CDR3 protein: CSASHSLGLYYEQYF; CDR3 DNA: TGCAGTGCTAGCCACAGCCTTGGCCTTTACTACGAGCAGTACTTC
V gene: TRBV12-3/TRBV12-4; clone size: few; J gene: TRBJ2-2; D gene: TRBD2; CDR3 protein: CASGRLAGVLTGELFF; CDR3 DNA: TGTGCCAGCGGAAGACTAGCGGGGGTGCTCACCGGGGAGCTGTTTTTT
V gene: TRBV7-9; clone size: few; J gene: TRBJ2-5; D gene: TRBD2; CDR3 protein: CASSSHLLAAGGETQYF; CDR3 DNA: TGTGCCAGCAGCTCACACCTTCTGGCGGCGGGAGGAGAGACCCAGTACTTC
V gene: TRBV4-3; clone size: -; J gene: TRBJ1-1; D gene: TRBD1; CDR3 protein: CASSHTADFVGTGVGTEAFF; CDR3 DNA: TGCGCCAGCAGCCACACTGCAGATTTTGTAGGGACAGGGGTTGGCACTGAAGCTTTCTTT
V gene: TRBV21-1; clone size: -; J gene: TRBJ1-4; D gene: -; CDR3 protein: CASSVNRTHNEKLFF; CDR3 DNA: TGTGCCAGCAGCGTCAATCGGACACATAATGAAAAACTGTTTTTT
V gene: TRBV7-8; clone size: few; J gene: TRBJ1-3; D gene: -; CDR3 protein: CASSRQWRSSGNTIYF; CDR3 DNA: TGTGCCAGCTCCCGACAGTGGAGAAGCTCTGGAAACACCATATATTTT
V gene: TRBV7-9; clone size: many; J gene: TRBJ2-2; D gene: -; CDR3 protein: CASSFRWNTGELFF; CDR3 DNA: TGTGCCAGCAGCTTTAGGTGGAACACCGGGGAGCTGTTTTTT
V gene: TRBV6-2/TRBV6-3; clone size: few; J gene: TRBJ1-5; D gene: TRBD1; CDR3 protein: CASSPDRGPQPQHF; CDR3 DNA: TGTGCCAGCAGTCCGGACAGGGGGCCTCAGCCCCAGCATTTT
V gene: TRBV12-3/TRBV12-4; clone size: -; J gene: TRBJ2-1; D gene: -; CDR3 protein: CASLPAGANEQFF; CDR3 DNA: TGTGCCAGCTTGCCGGCAGGAGCGAATGAGCAGTTCTTC
V gene: TRBV6-1; clone size: few; J gene: TRBJ1-4; D gene: -; CDR3 protein: CASSEAKGGEKLFF; CDR3 DNA: TGTGCCAGCAGTGAAGCTAAGGGAGGGGAAAAACTGTTTTTT
V gene: TRBV20-1; clone size: few; J gene: TRBJ1-1; D gene: -; CDR3 protein: CSASTVRETEAFF; CDR3 DNA: TGCAGTGCTAGTACCGTCCGGGAGACTGAAGCTTTCTTT
V gene: TRBV7-3; clone size: few; J gene: TRBJ2-3; D gene: -; CDR3 protein: CASSPSPRPPDTQYF; CDR3 DNA: TGTGCCAGCAGCCCCTCCCCCCGACCTCCAGATACGCAGTATTTT
V gene: TRBV27; clone size: few; J gene: TRBJ1-2; D gene: -; CDR3 protein: CASSLLPRGDGYTF; CDR3 DNA: TGTGCCAGCAGTTTATTGCCGAGGGGGGATGGCTACACCTTC
V gene: TRBV3-1; clone size: -; J gene: TRBJ1-1; D gene: -; CDR3 protein: CASSPEGARTEGNTEAFF; CDR3 DNA: TGTGCCAGCAGCCCCGAGGGTGCCAGAACGGAAGGGAACACTGAAGCTTTCTTT
V gene: TRBV4-2; clone size: few; J gene: TRBJ2-2; D gene: -; CDR3 protein: CASSATTQGPGELFF; CDR3 DNA: TGTGCCAGCAGCGCCACTACACAGGGCCCCGGGGAGCTGTTTTTT
V gene: TRBV7-9; clone size: -; J gene: TRBJ1-2; D gene: -; CDR3 protein: CASSLARLTGYYGYTF; CDR3 DNA: TGTGCCAGCAGCTTAGCGAGGCTGACAGGTTACTATGGCTACACCTTC
V gene: TRBV5-1; clone size: many; J gene: TRBJ2-1; D gene: TRBD2; CDR3 protein: CASSLGLAQLYGEQFF; CDR3 DNA: TGCGCCAGCAGCTTGGGACTAGCTCAACTGTACGGTGAGCAGTTCTTC
V gene: TRBV11-2; clone size: many; J gene: TRBJ2-1; D gene: -; CDR3 protein: CASSGAAGSSYNEQFF; CDR3 DNA: TGTGCCAGCAGCGGAGCGGCGGGATCCTCCTACAATGAGCAGTTCTTC
V gene: TRBV12-3/TRBV12-4; clone size: few; J gene: TRBJ2-6; D gene: TRBD1; CDR3 protein: CASSFGQAGANVLTF; CDR3 DNA: TGTGCCAGCAGTTTCGGACAGGCTGGGGCCAACGTCCTGACTTTC
V gene: TRBV27; clone size: few; J gene: TRBJ1-5; D gene: -; CDR3 protein: CASSFAGARSQPQHF; CDR3 DNA: TGTGCCAGCAGTTTCGCGGGGGCCAGGAGTCAGCCCCAGCATTTT
V gene: TRBV7-8; clone size: few; J gene: TRBJ2-3; D gene: TRBD2; CDR3 protein: CASSLTSGGSDTQYF; CDR3 DNA: TGTGCCAGCAGCTTAACTAGCGGGGGGTCAGATACGCAGTATTTT
V gene: TRBV2; clone size: few; J gene: TRBJ2-7; D gene: TRBD1; CDR3 protein: CASTSSGDRSSYEQYF; CDR3 DNA: TGTGCCAGCACTTCCTCAGGGGACAGGAGCTCCTACGAGCAGTACTTC